These T cell receptor beta chains were read from a single sample in a study of technical replicates of blood from several donors. The table came from immunoSEQ multiplex PCR; TCRdb's copy has only in-frame clones and leaves some out. This sample has 100,000 or so clones; 85% to 95% occur once, and the top ten carry around 0.23%. The specimen sequenced was T cells isolated from PBMCs. The receptors come from a human donor in good health. The CDR3 runs from the conserved cysteine through the conserved F or W. The order of the fields is CDR3 protein, CDR3 DNA, J gene, V gene, D gene, clone size, CDR3 length. D genes are given only for firm matches. Size is stated for part of the rows, as once, few or many counts, or as a class when the clone is expanded.

CDR3: CASSQDPRDRGHSNQPQHF
DNA: TGCGCCAGCAGCCAAGACCCTAGGGACAGGGGGCATAGCAATCAGCCCCAGCATTTT
J: TRBJ1-5
V: TRBV4-1
D: TRBD1
size: -
length: 19

CDR3: CASTAGRSGNEQFF
DNA: TGTGCCAGCACCGCGGGGCGGTCGGGCAATGAGCAGTTCTTC
J: TRBJ2-1
V: TRBV7-9
D: -
size: -
length: 14

CDR3: CASSPGIAGEETQYF
DNA: TGTGCCAGCAGCCCGGGGATAGCGGGTGAAGAGACCCAGTACTTC
J: TRBJ2-5
V: TRBV7-8
D: TRBD2
size: once
length: 15

CDR3: CATSRVASSSYNSPLHF
DNA: TGTGCCACCAGCAGAGTGGCCTCCAGCTCCTATAATTCACCCCTCCACTTT
J: TRBJ1-6
V: TRBV15
D: -
size: -
length: 17

CDR3: CASSHPGGGLGEQYF
DNA: TGCGCCAGCAGCCACCCGGGGGGGGGCTTGGGCGAGCAGTACTTC
J: TRBJ2-7
V: TRBV4-1
D: TRBD2
size: -
length: 15

CDR3: CASSQGQGASGANVLTF
DNA: TGTGCCAGCAGCCAGGGACAGGGGGCGTCTGGGGCCAACGTCCTGACTTTC
J: TRBJ2-6
V: TRBV5-4
D: TRBD1
size: -
length: 17

CDR3: CASSPDRPPNQPQHF
DNA: TGTGCCAGCAGCCCGGACAGGCCTCCGAATCAGCCCCAGCATTTT
J: TRBJ1-5
V: TRBV27
D: TRBD1
size: -
length: 15

CDR3: CASSQVLAWSSYEQYF
DNA: TGCGCCAGCAGCCAAGTTTTGGCCTGGAGCTCCTACGAGCAGTACTTC
J: TRBJ2-7
V: TRBV4-1
D: -
size: -
length: 16

CDR3: CASSVSGHLNYGYTF
DNA: TGTGCCAGCAGTGTATCGGGACACCTGAACTATGGCTACACCTTC
J: TRBJ1-2
V: TRBV6-1
D: -
size: -
length: 15

CDR3: CASSENLLAVDTQYF
DNA: TGTGCCAGCAGTGAAAATTTGCTAGCGGTGGATACGCAGTATTTT
J: TRBJ2-3
V: TRBV6-1
D: TRBD2
size: -
length: 15

CDR3: CASRERGAHNEQFF
DNA: TGTGCCAGTAGGGAGCGGGGGGCCCACAATGAGCAGTTCTTC
J: TRBJ2-1
V: TRBV19
D: TRBD2
size: -
length: 14

CDR3: CASGPLTGVHQPQHF
DNA: TGTGCTAGTGGCCCCCTTACAGGGGTTCATCAGCCCCAGCATTTT
J: TRBJ1-5
V: TRBV12-5
D: TRBD1
size: -
length: 15

CDR3: CASSPVSGLRNQPQHF
DNA: TGTGCCAGCAGTCCCGTGTCGGGGTTACGCAATCAGCCCCAGCATTTT
J: TRBJ1-5
V: TRBV28
D: -
size: -
length: 16

CDR3: CASSLAAASYEQYF
DNA: TGTGCCAGCAGCTTAGCGGCGGCCTCCTACGAGCAGTACTTC
J: TRBJ2-7
V: TRBV11-3
D: -
size: -
length: 14

CDR3: CASSQASASTYEQYF
DNA: TGCGCCAGCAGCCAGGCTAGCGCGAGTACCTACGAGCAGTACTTC
J: TRBJ2-7
V: TRBV4-1
D: -
size: -
length: 15

CDR3: CASGTGGPTDTQYF
DNA: TGTGCCAGCGGGACGGGAGGACCCACAGATACGCAGTATTTT
J: TRBJ2-3
V: TRBV5-4
D: TRBD2
size: -
length: 14

CDR3: CASSVSPGVPYNEQFF
DNA: TGTGCCAGCAGTGTTAGTCCCGGGGTACCGTACAATGAGCAGTTCTTC
J: TRBJ2-1
V: TRBV6-1
D: -
size: -
length: 16

CDR3: CASSRTSGYNEQFF
DNA: TGTGCCAGCAGCCGGACTAGCGGTTACAATGAGCAGTTCTTC
J: TRBJ2-1
V: TRBV7-9
D: TRBD2
size: -
length: 14

CDR3: CASSLQGGDGDEQFF
DNA: TGTGCCAGCAGCTTACAGGGGGGAGATGGGGATGAGCAGTTCTTC
J: TRBJ2-1
V: TRBV11-3
D: -
size: -
length: 15

CDR3: CASSPSGLTEIKNTGELFF
DNA: TGTGCCAGCAGTCCTAGCGGTCTAACTGAAATCAAGAACACCGGGGAGCTGTTTTTT
J: TRBJ2-2
V: TRBV28
D: TRBD2
size: few
length: 19

CDR3: CASSLEWAGDEQYF
DNA: TGCGCCAGCAGCTTGGAATGGGCAGGGGATGAGCAGTACTTC
J: TRBJ2-7
V: TRBV5-1
D: -
size: once
length: 14

CDR3: CASSLVVGGQNYFYEQFF
DNA: TGTGCCAGCAGCTTAGTTGTGGGCGGACAAAATTATTTCTATGAGCAGTTCTTC
J: TRBJ2-1
V: TRBV11-3
D: -
size: -
length: 18

CDR3: CASSSHSGGGNSPLHF
DNA: TGTGCCAGCAGCTCGCACTCAGGGGGCGGCAATTCACCCCTCCACTTT
J: TRBJ1-6
V: TRBV7-9
D: TRBD1
size: -
length: 16

CDR3: CASRLSLVGGSSTLHF
DNA: TGTGCCAGCAGACTTTCCCTCGTAGGGGGCAGTTCAACCCTCCACTTT
J: TRBJ1-6
V: TRBV27
D: TRBD1
size: -
length: 16

CDR3: CASSPGQGFYEQYF
DNA: TGTGCCAGCAGCCCCGGACAGGGATTCTACGAGCAGTACTTC
J: TRBJ2-7
V: TRBV6-5
D: TRBD1
size: -
length: 14

CDR3: CSVNFIAVNTEAFF
DNA: TGCAGCGTTAATTTTATCGCGGTTAACACTGAAGCTTTCTTT
J: TRBJ1-1
V: TRBV29-1
D: -
size: -
length: 14

CDR3: CASSLPASGRTDTQYF
DNA: TGTGCCAGCAGCTTACCCGCTAGCGGGAGAACAGATACGCAGTATTTT
J: TRBJ2-3
V: TRBV28
D: TRBD2
size: -
length: 16

CDR3: CASSSGQAPYTF
DNA: TGTGCCAGCAGTTCCGGACAGGCCCCCTACACCTTC
J: TRBJ1-2
V: TRBV28
D: TRBD1
size: -
length: 12

CDR3: CASSQDPVLAETFYEQYF
DNA: TGCGCCAGCAGCCAAGATCCAGTACTAGCGGAGACATTCTACGAGCAGTACTTC
J: TRBJ2-7
V: TRBV4-1
D: TRBD2
size: -
length: 18

CDR3: CASSLRGTPEETQYF
DNA: TGCGCCAGCAGCTTGAGGGGGACACCAGAAGAGACCCAGTACTTC
J: TRBJ2-5
V: TRBV5-1
D: -
size: once
length: 15

CDR3: CSVRTSGSYEQYF
DNA: TGCAGCGTTAGGACTAGCGGGAGTTACGAGCAGTACTTC
J: TRBJ2-7
V: TRBV29-1
D: TRBD2
size: -
length: 13

CDR3: CASSTRDSAYEQYF
DNA: TGTGCCAGCAGCACGCGGGACTCCGCCTACGAGCAGTACTTC
J: TRBJ2-7
V: TRBV11-3
D: -
size: -
length: 14

CDR3: CASSSLAGGPGELFF
DNA: TGTGCCAGCAGCTCCTTAGCGGGAGGGCCCGGGGAGCTGTTTTTT
J: TRBJ2-2
V: TRBV11-2
D: TRBD2
size: -
length: 15

CDR3: CASSESVTDYGYTF
DNA: TGCGCCAGCAGTGAGTCGGTGACAGACTATGGCTACACCTTC
J: TRBJ1-2
V: TRBV10-2
D: -
size: -
length: 14

CDR3: CASSISVDTQYF
DNA: TGTGCCAGTAGTATTTCGGTAGATACGCAGTATTTT
J: TRBJ2-3
V: TRBV19
D: -
size: -
length: 12

CDR3: CASSVGGLAGGADTQYF
DNA: TGTGCCAGCAGCGTAGGCGGGCTAGCGGGAGGAGCAGATACGCAGTATTTT
J: TRBJ2-3
V: TRBV9
D: TRBD2
size: -
length: 17

CDR3: CASSYGPGTGVREQYF
DNA: TGTGCCAGCAGTTACGGGCCGGGGACAGGGGTCAGGGAGCAGTACTTC
J: TRBJ2-7
V: TRBV6-5
D: TRBD1
size: -
length: 16

CDR3: CASREDHGLNGYTF
DNA: TGTGCCAGCAGGGAGGACCACGGCTTGAATGGCTACACCTTC
J: TRBJ1-2
V: TRBV7-9
D: -
size: -
length: 14

CDR3: CASTPGQVTDTQYF
DNA: TGTGCCAGCACCCCGGGACAGGTCACAGATACGCAGTATTTT
J: TRBJ2-3
V: TRBV2
D: TRBD1
size: -
length: 14

CDR3: CASSPEAWAGNQPQHF
DNA: TGTGCCAGCAGTCCCGAAGCATGGGCAGGGAATCAGCCCCAGCATTTT
J: TRBJ1-5
V: TRBV2
D: -
size: -
length: 16

CDR3: CASSPSGTRVYAFF
DNA: TGTGCCAGCTCACCATCCGGGACTCGAGTGTATGCTTTCTTT
J: TRBJ1-1
V: TRBV18
D: -
size: -
length: 14

CDR3: CATSSIPGTGELFF
DNA: TGTGCCACCAGCAGCATCCCCGGGACCGGGGAGCTGTTTTTT
J: TRBJ2-2
V: TRBV15
D: -
size: -
length: 14

CDR3: CATSRDLGDTQYF
DNA: TGTGCCACCAGCAGAGATCTCGGAGATACGCAGTATTTT
J: TRBJ2-3
V: TRBV15
D: -
size: -
length: 13

CDR3: CASITLGQGSEKLFF
DNA: TGTGCCAGCATTACCCTCGGACAGGGGAGCGAAAAACTGTTTTTT
J: TRBJ1-4
V: TRBV28
D: TRBD1
size: once
length: 15

CDR3: CSVRLSSYEQYF
DNA: TGCAGCGTGCGGCTAAGCTCCTACGAGCAGTACTTC
J: TRBJ2-7
V: TRBV29-1
D: -
size: -
length: 12

CDR3: CASSLVRLAGLIEQFF
DNA: TGTGCCAGCAGTTTAGTCCGACTAGCGGGTCTCATTGAGCAGTTCTTC
J: TRBJ2-1
V: TRBV27
D: TRBD2
size: -
length: 16

CDR3: CASSERGTGVGTGELFF
DNA: TGTGCCAGCAGCGAACGCGGGACAGGGGTCGGCACCGGGGAGCTGTTTTTT
J: TRBJ2-2
V: TRBV9
D: TRBD1
size: -
length: 17

CDR3: CAWSVQRTSGGAGEQFF
DNA: TGTGCCTGGAGTGTACAAAGGACTAGCGGGGGGGCCGGAGAGCAGTTCTTC
J: TRBJ2-1
V: TRBV30
D: TRBD2
size: -
length: 17

CDR3: CASSGGQGSSYEQYF
DNA: TGCGCCAGCAGCGGGGGACAGGGGAGCTCCTACGAGCAGTACTTC
J: TRBJ2-7
V: TRBV5-1
D: TRBD1
size: -
length: 15

CDR3: CASPDRANTDTQYF
DNA: TGTGCCAGCCCGGACAGGGCCAACACAGATACGCAGTATTTT
J: TRBJ2-3
V: TRBV21-1
D: -
size: -
length: 14

CDR3: CASRQGGVGANVLTF
DNA: TGTGCCAGCAGACAGGGGGGGGTCGGGGCCAACGTCCTGACTTTC
J: TRBJ2-6
V: TRBV7-8
D: -
size: -
length: 15